These 27 T cell receptor beta chains were all obtained from the same sample, sequenced in a study of OX40 agonist ivuxolimab in advanced cancers. Here immunoSEQ multiplex PCR was the method, and the copy in TCRdb shows in-frame clones only, minus some. The data show about 64,000 clones, roughly 80% seen once. Sequencing used CD4+ or CD8+ T cells sorted from blood, obtained in a trial of the OX40 agonist ivuxolimab. All receptors derive from an adult with an advanced solid tumor such as melanoma, head and neck, liver or kidney cancer.

The chain has TRBV7-8 and TRBJ2-5; a possible D gene is TRBD2 (5 bases). Looked up from germline, CDR1 is SGHVS and CDR2 is FQNEAQ. The CDR3 is 16 amino acids. Trimming removed 4 bases from V and 2 bases from J, with 17 bases in between. The CDR3 region is CASSSLGQKGQETQYF. The CDR3 DNA sequence: TGTGCCAGCAGCTCACTAGGTCAGAAGGGTCAAGAGACCCAGTACTTC.

The V and J genes are TRBV11-3 and TRBJ1-1; D is ambiguous. The V and J ends lost 1 base and 4 bases respectively, with 10 bases between them. The CDR3 runs to 14 residues. Germline values: CDR1 SGHNT, CDR2 YENEEA. The CDR3 is CASSLGPSSTEAFF. CDR3 DNA: TGTGCCAGCAGCTTAGGGCCGAGCAGCACTGAAGCTTTCTTT.

The chain uses TRBV5-1 and TRBJ2-5; no definite D call. Trimming cost V 0 bases and J 3 bases, with 6 bases left between them. Looked up from germline, CDR1 is SGHRS and CDR2 is YFSETQ. This CDR3 is 13 amino acids long. The CDR3 DNA reads as TGCGCCAGCAGCTTGGGAGGTAAAGAGACCCAGTACTTC. It translates to CASSLGGKETQYF. Supplemented by reference TRBV5-1 and TRBJ2-5, the full variable domain reads KAGVTQTPRYLIKTRGQQVTLSCSPISGHRSVSWYQQTPGQGLQFLFEYFSETQRNKGNFPGRFSGRQFSNSRSEMNVSTLELGDSALYLCASSLGGKETQYFGPGTRLLVL.

The chain combines TRBV9 with TRBJ2-7; D may match TRBD1 or TRBD2 (5 bases each). With 4 bases removed from V and 5 bases from J, the gap between germline ends came to 16 bases. The CDR3 sequence is 14 residues long. Germline V gives CDR1 SGDLS, CDR2 YYNGEE. DNA for the CDR3: TGTGCCAGCAGCCTCTCAGAGGGGCGCGACGAGCAGTACTTC. The encoded protein is CASSLSEGRDEQYF.

This chain joins TRBV27 and TRBJ1-2, with a weak D call TRBD1 (5 bases). CDR1 and CDR2 (germline): MNHEY, SMNVEV (reference sequence). This CDR3 is 14 amino acids long. V lost 5 bases and J 2 bases, leaving 12 bases between the germline ends. The chain's CDR3 is CASSRGGVNYGYTF. The CDR3 DNA follows: TGTGCCAGCAGTCGGGGGGGAGTAAACTATGGCTACACCTTC.

Only a few counts were recorded for this clone. The chain links TRBV30 to TRBJ2-5; D is perhaps TRBD2 (6 bases). The length of the CDR3 is 12 residues. Trimming cost V 0 bases and J 4 bases, with 6 bases left between them. Germline CDR1 is GTSNPN and CDR2 is SVGIG (reference sequence). Here the CDR3 DNA reads TGTGCCTGGAGTGTCGGGAGAGAGACCCAGTACTTC. Translation: CAWSVGRETQYF. The whole variable domain, remainder taken from reference TRBV30 and TRBJ2-5, is SQTIHQWPATLVQPVGSPLSLECTVEGTSNPNLYWYRQAAGRGLQLLFYSVGIGQISSEVPQNLSASRPQDRQFILSSKKLLLSDSGFYLCAWSVGRETQYFGPGTRLLVL.

The chain couples TRBV7-6 to TRBJ2-1, with 8 bases identical to TRBD2. The V gene end was trimmed by 1 base and the J gene end by 5 bases; junction bases not matched to a gene: 10. CDR3 length equals 17 residues. Germline lookup yields CDR1 SGHVS and CDR2 FNYEAQ. CDR3 DNA sequence: TGTGCCAGCAGCTTAGGGGGTAAGCGGGAGATCAACAATGAGCAGTTCTTC. Its translation is CASSLGGKREINNEQFF.

This sequence joins TRBV5-1 and TRBJ2-7; D gene unclear. The V end was cut by 1 base, the J end by 0 bases, with 5 bases between. This CDR3 contains 13 residues. Germline V gives CDR1 SGHRS, CDR2 YFSETQ. The CDR3 is CASSLPSSYEQYF. The CDR3 nucleotides read TGCGCCAGCAGCTTGCCGAGCTCCTACGAGCAGTACTTC.

This clone was recorded once. The rearrangement links TRBV23-1 to TRBJ1-3; D might be TRBD1 (6 bases). TRBV23-1 counts as an open reading frame of uncertain function. V lost 3 bases and J 0 bases, leaving 15 bases between the germline ends. The CDR3 length is 17 residues. CDR3 region: CASSQGASYPSGNTIYF. The DNA for the CDR3 is TGCGCCAGCAGTCAGGGGGCCAGCTACCCCTCTGGAAACACCATATATTTT.

The sample holds many counts of this clone. The chain recombines TRBV18 with TRBJ2-7; a weak D match, TRBD2 (5 bases). The germline gives CDR1 KGHSH, CDR2 LQKENI. With 5 bases removed from V and 3 bases from J, the gap between germline ends came to 8 bases. The CDR3 covers 12 residues. The CDR3 reads CASSELGYEQYF. In DNA, the CDR3 is TGTGCCAGCTCAGAACTAGGCTACGAGCAGTACTTC.

The chain joins TRBV6-5 to TRBJ2-5; D is perhaps TRBD1 or TRBD2 (5 bases each). This CDR3 region has 14 residues. CDR1 and CDR2 (germline): MNHEY, SVGAGI. Trimming left V 4 bases short and J 4 bases short, with 13 bases between. DNA of the CDR3: TGTGCCAGCAGTTTGGGGACCCCCAGAGAGACCCAGTACTTC. This codes for CASSLGTPRETQYF.

The V call is TRBV5-1, the J call TRBJ1-2; no firm D call. V was trimmed by 0 bases and J by 7 bases, leaving 10 bases between them. CDR1 and CDR2 from the germline V gene are SGHRS and YFSETQ. The CDR3 is 13 amino acids. The CDR3 is CASSLDSRGGYTF. The CDR3 nucleotides read TGCGCCAGCAGCTTGGACTCCCGAGGTGGCTACACCTTC.

This clone was observed a single time. V gene TRBV7-9 combines with J gene TRBJ2-1, with 8 bases fitting TRBD2. The CDR3 runs to 16 residues. The germline CDR1 and CDR2 sequences are SEHNR and FQNEAQ (reference sequence). V dropped 1 base and J dropped 6; count of bases not matched to a gene: 8. CDR3 loop: CASSLGRGGSGNEQFF. CDR3 bases: TGTGCCAGCAGCTTAGGGCGCGGGGGGAGTGGCAATGAGCAGTTCTTC.

The chain employs TRBV10-3 and TRBJ2-7; D is perhaps TRBD2 (5 bases). This CDR3 is 18 amino acids long. Germline V gene lookup returns CDR1 ENHRY and CDR2 SYGVKD. Trimming pared 10 bases from V and 2 bases from J, leaving 30 bases between. CDR3 DNA sequence: TGTGCCAACACCAACGTTCTCGGCCGTAGGCGGGCAGCCTACGAGCAGTACTTC. As protein: CANTNVLGRRRAAYEQYF.

The rearrangement links TRBV28 to TRBJ2-1, with no clear D. Trimming stripped 2 bases from V and 4 bases from J, with 21 bases between. CDR1 and CDR2 (germline): MDHEN, SYDVKM. The CDR3 is made up of 18 amino acids. In nucleotides, the CDR3 is TGTGCCAGCAGTTTACCAACAACCACCACGGGCCGATACAATGAGCAGTTCTTC. It codes for CASSLPTTTTGRYNEQFF.

The chain has TRBV7-9 and TRBJ1-3, with D hard to call. The CDR3 consists of 17 residues. Trimming shortened V by 1 base and J by 3 bases, and 16 bases separated the two germline ends. From germline, CDR1 is SEHNR and CDR2 FQNEAQ (reference sequence). The CDR3 loop reads CASSLEGEGRSGNTIYF. CDR3 nucleotide sequence: TGTGCCAGCAGCTTAGAAGGTGAAGGGCGAAGTGGAAACACCATATATTTT.

This clone was counted between two and nine times. The chain recombines TRBV19 with TRBJ1-1; perhaps TRBD1 as D (6 bases). The CDR3 runs 15 residues. Looked up from germline, CDR1 is LNHDA and CDR2 is SQIVND (reference sequence). V was clipped by 7 bases and J by 3 bases, with 18 bases between them. The CDR3 here is CASILGRGVDTEAFF. CDR3 in DNA: TGTGCCAGTATTCTGGGCAGGGGTGTCGACACTGAAGCTTTCTTT.

The chain combines TRBV21-1 with TRBJ2-5; the DNA was not compared with TRBD1, the D call given in the table. TRBV21-1 represents a pseudogene. The CDR3 has 12 amino acids. The CDR3: CASTDRGGTQYF. The CDR3 DNA sequence: TGTGCCAGCACGGACAGGGGGGGGACCCAGTACTTC.

This clone showed up just once. The chain has TRBV6-6 and TRBJ1-6, with TRBD1 as a possible D gene (5 bases). The CDR3 runs to 15 residues. The V and J ends lost 2 bases and 6 bases respectively, with 11 bases between them. In germline, CDR1 is MNHNY, CDR2 SVGAGI (reference sequence). The CDR3 sequence: CASSYETEINSPLHF. For the CDR3, the DNA is TGTGCCAGCAGTTACGAGACAGAGATTAATTCACCCCTCCACTTT.

The rearrangement uses TRBV18 and TRBJ1-5; D ambiguous. The length of the CDR3 is 18 residues. In germline, CDR1 is KGHSH, CDR2 LQKENI. Trimming took off 6 bases at V and 1 base at J, with 22 bases between the two ends. In DNA, the CDR3 is TGTGCCAGCTCCCCTACTCCGGGGTGGGGAGGGAGCAATCAGCCCCAGCATTTT. As protein: CASSPTPGWGGSNQPQHF.

The chain couples TRBV6-4 to TRBJ1-5; D is unclear. The length of the CDR3 is 16 residues. Trimming cost V 0 bases and J 3 bases, with 12 bases left between them. Germline loops: CDR1 MRHNA, CDR2 SNTAGT. CDR3 nucleotides: TGTGCCAGCAGTGACTCTTTCTCGTTGTACAATCAGCCCCAGCATTTT. It codes for CASSDSFSLYNQPQHF.

V usage is TRBV7-9 and J usage is TRBJ2-1, with D perhaps matching TRBD1 (6 bases). The CDR3 extends over 12 amino acids. V lost 5 bases and J 9 bases, leaving 11 bases between the germline ends. Looked up from germline, CDR1 is SEHNR and CDR2 is FQNEAQ (reference sequence). The DNA for the CDR3 is TGTGCCAGCAGCGCAACAGGGATTGAGCAGTTCTTC. Protein sequence: CASSATGIEQFF.

This clone was found once. This chain links TRBV9 with TRBJ2-5; D is possibly TRBD1 or TRBD2 (5 bases each). Germline V gene data show CDR1 as SGDLS and CDR2 as YYNGEE. V gave up 5 bases and J gave up 5 bases, with 16 bases separating them. CDR3 size: 14 residues. The CDR3 nucleotides are TGTGCCAGCAGTTCCGGGGCGGCGGAGGAGACCCAGTACTTC. Translating it yields CASSSGAAEETQYF.

The chain has TRBV11-2 and TRBJ2-1; D unclear. The CDR3 has 14 residues. Germline CDR1 reads SGHAT; CDR2 reads FQNNGV. Trimming removed 6 bases from V and 1 base from J, with 10 bases in between. DNA of the CDR3: TGTGCCAGCAGTCGAGGATCATCCTACAATGAGCAGTTCTTC. It is translated as CASSRGSSYNEQFF.

The rearrangement joins TRBV9 to TRBJ1-3; possibly TRBD1 for D (5 bases). V dropped 4 bases and J dropped 0 bases, with 14 bases sitting between them. This CDR3 comprises 16 residues. Per germline, CDR1 SGDLS and CDR2 YYNGEE. The CDR3 DNA sequence: TGTGCCAGCAGCCCGCGAGACAGAAACTCTGGAAACACCATATATTTT. Encoded protein: CASSPRDRNSGNTIYF.

V is TRBV27 and J is TRBJ2-5; the D is unclear. V was pared by 0 bases and J by 4 bases, with 9 bases between. The CDR3 has 14 residues. CDR1 and CDR2 from the germline V gene are MNHEY and SMNVEV (reference sequence). CDR3 protein: CASSLSRDLETQYF. The DNA of the CDR3 is TGTGCCAGCAGTTTATCTCGTGATTTAGAGACCCAGTACTTC.

V usage is TRBV18 and J usage is TRBJ2-7; TRBD2 matches at 7 bases. CDR1 and CDR2 (germline): KGHSH, LQKENI. The length of the CDR3 is 14 residues. Losses at the gene ends were 5 bases for V and 5 bases for J; bases not matched to a gene: 9. The CDR3, as DNA: TGTGCCAGCTCAGTAACCGGGGGGAGCGACGAGCAGTACTTC. It translates to CASSVTGGSDEQYF.